The 19 T cell receptor beta chains presented below share a single source sample, sequenced in a study of shared clonotypes between healthy human individuals. The table came from immunoSEQ multiplex PCR; TCRdb's copy has only in-frame clones and leaves some out. Of 2.3 million or so clones in the sample, 85% to 95% are singletons; the top ten hold under 0.45%. Input material: naive CD4+ T cells from PBMCs. Subset defined: CD45RA+ positively selected. The receptors come from a man aged 18 to 35 in good health. Some clones in this sample may be carry-over from other donors' samples.

The CDR3 region is CASSPNAGTEAFF. Here the CDR3 DNA reads TGTGCCAGCTCCCCCAATGCAGGTACTGAAGCTTTCTTT. The V call is TRBV18, the J call TRBJ1-1; no definite D call. The CDR3 extends over 13 amino acids. V was clipped by 6 bases and J by 5 bases, with 13 bases between them. Per the germline V gene, CDR1 is KGHSH and CDR2 is LQKENI.

This clone was recorded only once. The chain couples TRBV27 to TRBJ2-1; 10 bases match TRBD2. Losses at the gene ends were 8 bases for V and 5 bases for J; bases not matched to a gene: 3. The CDR3 extends over 13 amino acids. Germline V CDR1 and CDR2: MNHEY, SMNVEV (reference sequence). The chain's CDR3 is CASRLAGDNEQFF. CDR3 in DNA: TGTGCCAGCCGACTAGCGGGCGACAATGAGCAGTTCTTC.

A word on this clone: The same CDR3 also results from other DNA sequences found in this sample. The chain combines TRBV28 with TRBJ1-3, with D possibly being TRBD1 (6 bases). This CDR3 region has 14 residues. V was shortened by 6 bases and J by 1 base, with 10 bases between the two germline ends. The germline V gene has CDR1 MDHEN and CDR2 SYDVKM. The CDR3 sequence: CASRPQGSGNTIYF. Written as DNA, the CDR3 is TGTGCCAGCAGACCACAGGGTTCTGGAAACACCATATATTTT.

The chain uses TRBV6-1 and TRBJ2-5; D perhaps matches TRBD2 (7 bases). Germline V lookup: CDR1 MNHNS, CDR2 SASEGT. With 7 bases removed from V and 4 bases from J, the gap between germline ends came to 13 bases. The CDR3 loop spans 13 amino acids. CDR3 sequence (DNA): TGTGCCAGCAATGGTAGGGGGGGAGAGACCCAGTACTTC. This codes for CASNGRGGETQYF.

This clone was seen only once. The chain joins TRBV5-1 to TRBJ1-2; TRBD1 agrees at 7 bases. J lost 0 bases, V lost 5 bases, and 10 bases had no gene match. Germline V CDR1 and CDR2: SGHRS, YFSETQ. This CDR3 spans 16 amino acids. The CDR3 sequence: CASRILPGQTNYGYTF. The CDR3 DNA is TGCGCCAGCAGGATACTCCCGGGACAGACTAACTATGGCTACACCTTC.

This chain joins TRBV28 and TRBJ2-7, with D perhaps matching TRBD1 or TRBD2 (5 bases each). The CDR3 has 13 residues. Germline V gene lookup returns CDR1 MDHEN and CDR2 SYDVKM. Between the trimmed V and J ends, which lost 5 bases and 4 bases, there was a span of 12 bases. The CDR3 reads CASSRGSGYEQYF. The CDR3 DNA follows: TGTGCCAGCAGTCGGGGCAGTGGGTACGAGCAGTACTTC.

This chain joins TRBV5-1 and TRBJ1-2; TRBD1 aligns across 9 bases. With V trimmed by 4 bases and J by 6 bases, 7 bases remained unmatched. CDR3 size: 14 residues. In germline, CDR1 is SGHRS, CDR2 YFSETQ. The chain's CDR3 is CASSPGTGLNGYTF. The CDR3 coding sequence is TGCGCCAGCAGCCCCGGGACAGGGTTGAATGGCTACACCTTC. Using reference TRBV5-1 and TRBJ1-2 for the parts outside the CDR3, the full variable domain is KAGVTQTPRYLIKTRGQQVTLSCSPISGHRSVSWYQQTPGQGLQFLFEYFSETQRNKGNFPGRFSGRQFSNSRSEMNVSTLELGDSALYLCASSPGTGLNGYTFGSGTRLTVV.

The genes are TRBV15 and TRBJ2-7, with TRBD1 matching over 10 bases. With V trimmed by 2 bases and J by 6 bases, 10 bases remained unmatched. Germline V gene lookup returns CDR1 LNHNV and CDR2 YYDKDF (reference sequence). This CDR3 region has 16 residues. DNA of the CDR3: TGTGCCACCAGCAGAAGGGGGGGGACAGGGGCGTCCGAGCAGTACTTC. It codes for CATSRRGGTGASEQYF. Full variable domain (missing parts from reference TRBV15 and TRBJ2-7): DAMVIQNPRYQVTQFGKPVTLSCSQTLNHNVMYWYQQKSSQAPKLLFHYYDKDFNNEADTPDNFQSRRPNTSFCFLDIRSPGLGDTAMYLCATSRRGGTGASEQYFGPGTRLTVT.

With regard to this clone: Other nucleotide sequences from this sample produce the same CDR3. The chain employs TRBV5-1 and TRBJ2-5; D uncertain. CDR3 length: 13 amino acids. V was pared by 0 bases and J by 1 base, with 4 bases between. CDR1 SGHRS and CDR2 YFSETQ come from the germline V gene. The CDR3: CASSLGLQETQYF. In nucleotides, the CDR3 is TGCGCCAGCAGCTTGGGACTCCAAGAGACCCAGTACTTC.

This chain joins TRBV29-1 and TRBJ2-5; D unclear. Germline V gene lookup returns CDR1 SQVTM and CDR2 ANQGSEA. V dropped 7 bases and J dropped 1 base, with 13 bases sitting between them. This CDR3 spans 13 amino acids. The CDR3 region has the DNA TGCAGCGCCCGAGCCCGAATCCAAGAGACCCAGTACTTC. This codes for CSARARIQETQYF.

The chain combines TRBV18 with TRBJ2-1, with 9 bases fitting TRBD2. The CDR3 is 14 amino acids. The trim removed 4 bases at V and 7 bases at J, leaving 5 bases unmatched. Germline V gene data show CDR1 as KGHSH and CDR2 as LQKENI. The CDR3 region is CASSRTSDYNEQFF. As DNA, the CDR3 is TGTGCCAGCTCACGGACTAGCGACTATAATGAGCAGTTCTTC.

V and J are TRBV28 and TRBJ1-2; D gene unclear. V was cut by 6 bases and J by 7 bases, with 18 bases left in between. This CDR3 has 14 amino acids. Germline assignment: CDR1 MDHEN and CDR2 SYDVKM. The CDR3 loop reads CASSPPAGESGYTF. The CDR3 DNA reads TGTGCCAGCAGCCCCCCGGCTGGGGAGAGTGGCTACACCTTC.

The rearrangement links TRBV23-1 to TRBJ1-2, with TRBD1 matching over 8 bases. TRBV23-1 is recorded as an ORF, its role being uncertain. The V and J ends lost 11 bases and 6 bases, in that order; junction bases with no gene match: 20. This CDR3 has 16 amino acids. The CDR3 here is CASTPSSDRVENGYTF. DNA for the CDR3: TGCGCCTCCACACCCTCCTCGGACAGGGTTGAGAATGGCTACACCTTC.

CDR3 amino acids: CASSQRSGSRYNEQFF. DNA of the CDR3: TGTGCCAGCAGCCAACGATCCGGGAGCCGGTACAATGAGCAGTTCTTC. V gene TRBV4-2 combines with J gene TRBJ2-1; TRBD2 might be the D (6 bases). The CDR3 has 16 residues. Germline V gene sequence: CDR1 LGHNA, CDR2 YNFKEQ. Trimming removed 2 bases from V and 4 bases from J, with 15 bases in between.

This rearrangement joins TRBV7-3 to TRBJ1-1; possible D gene TRBD1, 5 bases. This CDR3 has 17 residues. Germline CDR1 reads SGHTA; CDR2 reads FQGTGA. With 0 bases removed from V and 2 bases from J, the gap between germline ends came to 16 bases. CDR3 loop: CASSLTRGPPGNTEAFF. The DNA for the CDR3 is TGTGCCAGCAGCTTAACTCGGGGACCTCCAGGAAACACTGAAGCTTTCTTT.

The chain recombines TRBV5-1 with TRBJ2-2; 8 bases line up with TRBD2. The CDR3 has 15 residues. J gave up 8 bases and V 5 bases, and 11 bases lay outside the gene matches. The germline V gene encodes CDR1 SGHRS and CDR2 YFSETQ. The CDR3: CASSLLTSEKGELFF. The CDR3 coding sequence is TGCGCCAGCAGTTTGTTGACTAGCGAAAAGGGGGAGCTGTTTTTT.

The gene calls are TRBV5-1 and TRBJ2-7; tentatively, D is TRBD2 (5 bases). Per the germline V gene, CDR1 is SGHRS and CDR2 is YFSETQ. Trimming left V 0 bases short and J 7 bases short, with 11 bases between. The CDR3 spans 13 residues. This CDR3 reads CASSLGRGPEQYF. The CDR3 coding sequence is TGCGCCAGCAGCTTGGGGCGCGGGCCTGAGCAGTACTTC.

The CDR3 DNA follows: TGTGCCAGCGCCCTAGCTCCGAACTACGAGCAGTACTTC. It translates to CASALAPNYEQYF. The chain employs TRBV28 and TRBJ2-7; possible D gene TRBD2, 5 bases. Germline V gives CDR1 MDHEN, CDR2 SYDVKM. The CDR3 is 13 amino acids. The V end lost 8 bases, the J end lost 3 bases, and 14 bases lay between the germline ends. Variable domain in full (rest from reference TRBV28 and TRBJ2-7): DVKVTQSSRYLVKRTGEKVFLECVQDMDHENMFWYRQDPGLGLRLIYFSYDVKMKEKGDIPEGYSVSREKKERFSLILESASTNQTSMYLCASALAPNYEQYFGPGTRLTVT.

CDR3 DNA sequence: TGTGCCAGCAGGGGGGGACCACCCCTCGTGTGGACCCAGTACTTC. This codes for CASRGGPPLVWTQYF. The chain couples TRBV28 to TRBJ2-5; D might be TRBD2 (6 bases). The germline V and J ends were trimmed by 6 bases and 7 bases, with 21 bases remaining between them. The CDR3 has 15 residues. Per the germline V gene, CDR1 is MDHEN and CDR2 is SYDVKM.